The text below deals with one T cell receptor beta chain. Authors' analysis steps: TCRs per sample had a median of approximately 88,000 and ranged from roughly 20,000 to 690,600. TCRdb re-derived calls from the RACE reads in MiXCR, one entry per CDR3 protein. The V and J calls here are based on TCRdb, not the publication. Among about 250,000 distinct CDR3 sequences listed, roughly 8% were seen once. The CDR3 spans 14 residues. The V end lost 4 bases, the J end lost 2 bases, and 12 bases lay between the germline ends. CDR1 and CDR2 from the germline V gene are SGHRS and YFSETQ. The sample originates from a study of human T cells and chemical hapten exposure. Study background: Affected patients, primarily female, had alopecia areata, totalis or universalis.

Described time point: pre-sensitization, week 0. Treatment specified: therapeutic diphenylcyclopropenone sensitization with weekly scalp DPC. The sequence came from a man younger than 35 with alopecia areata. Some clones in this sample may be carry-over from other donors' samples. The sample consisted of whole blood, taken in connection with sensitization to the hapten diphenylcyclopropenone (DPC). J is TRBJ2-5 and V is TRBV5-1; perhaps TRBD1 as D (6 bases). Written as DNA, the CDR3 is TGCGCCAGCAGCGAAACAGGGAAGCAAGAGACCCAGTACTTC. Its translation: CASSETGKQETQYF.